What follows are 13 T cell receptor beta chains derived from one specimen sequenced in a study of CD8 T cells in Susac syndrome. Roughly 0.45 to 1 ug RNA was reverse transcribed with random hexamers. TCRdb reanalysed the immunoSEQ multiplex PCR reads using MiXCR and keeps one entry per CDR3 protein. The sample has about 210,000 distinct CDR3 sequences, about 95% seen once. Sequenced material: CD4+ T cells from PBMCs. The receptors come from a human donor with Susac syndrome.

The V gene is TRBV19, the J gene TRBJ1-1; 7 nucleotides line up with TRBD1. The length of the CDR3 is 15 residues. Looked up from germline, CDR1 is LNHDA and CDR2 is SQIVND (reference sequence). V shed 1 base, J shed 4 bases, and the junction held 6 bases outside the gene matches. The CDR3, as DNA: TGTGCCAGTAGTATAGGAGACAGGGAGGCCACTGAAGCTTTCTTT. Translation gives CASSIGDREATEAFF.

CDR3 residues: CSPRGGANTGELFF. Here the CDR3 DNA reads TGCAGTCCACGAGGCGGGGCGAACACCGGGGAGCTGTTTTTT. The rearrangement uses TRBV20-1 and TRBJ2-2; weak D call: TRBD2 (6 bases). V gave up 8 bases and J gave up 0 bases, with 13 bases separating them. Per germline, CDR1 DFQATT and CDR2 SNEGSKA (reference sequence). This CDR3 comprises 14 residues.

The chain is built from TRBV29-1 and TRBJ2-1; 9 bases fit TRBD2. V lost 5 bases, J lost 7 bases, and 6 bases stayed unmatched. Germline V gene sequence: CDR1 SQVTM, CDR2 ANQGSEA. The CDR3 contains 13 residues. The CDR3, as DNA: TGCAGCGTTCGGCGGGGGGGATTGAATGAGCAGTTCTTC. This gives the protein CSVRRGGLNEQFF.

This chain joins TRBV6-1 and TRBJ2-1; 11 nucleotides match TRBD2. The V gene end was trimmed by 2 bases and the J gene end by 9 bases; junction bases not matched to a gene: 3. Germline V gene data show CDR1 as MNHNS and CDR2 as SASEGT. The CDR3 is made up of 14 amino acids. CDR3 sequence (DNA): TGTGCCAGCAGTGAACTAGCGGGGGGCGGTGAGCAGTTCTTC. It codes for CASSELAGGGEQFF.

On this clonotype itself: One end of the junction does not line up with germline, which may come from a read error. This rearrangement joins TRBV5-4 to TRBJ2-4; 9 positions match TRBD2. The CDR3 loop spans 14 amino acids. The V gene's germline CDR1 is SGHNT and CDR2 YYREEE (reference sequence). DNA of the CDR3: TGTGCCAGCAGTCCGGGACTAGCCGAAAACATTCAGTACTTC. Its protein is CASSPGLAENIQYF.

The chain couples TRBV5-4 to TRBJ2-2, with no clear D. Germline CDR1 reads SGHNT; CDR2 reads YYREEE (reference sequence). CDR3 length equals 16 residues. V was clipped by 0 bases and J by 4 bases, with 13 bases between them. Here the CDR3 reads CASSLGPLTSTGELFF. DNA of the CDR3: TGTGCCAGCAGCTTGGGACCGCTTACCAGCACCGGGGAGCTGTTTTTT.

CDR3 bases: TGTGCCATACCTAGCGGGGGGGCCGAAGATACGCAGTATTTT. Translation gives CAIPSGGAEDTQYF. V usage is TRBV30 and J usage is TRBJ2-3; TRBD2 matches at 12 bases. Germline V gene data show CDR1 as GTSNPN and CDR2 as SVGIG (reference sequence). The CDR3 loop spans 14 amino acids. V shed 8 bases, J shed 5 bases, and the junction held 8 bases outside the gene matches.

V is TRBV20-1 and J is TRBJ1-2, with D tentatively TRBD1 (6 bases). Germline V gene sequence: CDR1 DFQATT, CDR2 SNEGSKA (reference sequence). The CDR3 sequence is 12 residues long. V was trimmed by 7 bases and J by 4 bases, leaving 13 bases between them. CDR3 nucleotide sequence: TGCAGTGGCAACAGGGCTCCCTATGGCTACACCTTC. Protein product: CSGNRAPYGYTF.

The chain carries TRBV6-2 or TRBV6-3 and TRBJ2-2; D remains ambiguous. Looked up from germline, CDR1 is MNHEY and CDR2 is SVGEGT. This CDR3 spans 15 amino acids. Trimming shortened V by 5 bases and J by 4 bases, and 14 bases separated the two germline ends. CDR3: CASSKTRTLTGELFF. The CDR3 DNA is TGTGCCAGCAGTAAGACACGGACCCTCACCGGGGAGCTGTTTTTT.

This chain's CDR3 is CASRGQGAAAYEQYF. For the CDR3, the DNA is TGTGCCAGCAGGGGGCAGGGGGCGGCCGCCTACGAGCAGTACTTC. The V and J genes are TRBV11-2 and TRBJ2-7; 8 bases fit TRBD1. V was clipped by 6 bases and J by 2 bases; unmatched bases: 9. The CDR3 has 15 amino acids. CDR1 SGHAT and CDR2 FQNNGV come from the germline V gene.

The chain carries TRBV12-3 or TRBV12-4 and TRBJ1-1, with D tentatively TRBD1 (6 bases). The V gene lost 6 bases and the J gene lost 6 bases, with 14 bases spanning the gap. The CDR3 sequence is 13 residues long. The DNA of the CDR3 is TGTGCCAGCAGCCTACGACAGGTCTCTGAAGCTTTCTTT. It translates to CASSLRQVSEAFF.

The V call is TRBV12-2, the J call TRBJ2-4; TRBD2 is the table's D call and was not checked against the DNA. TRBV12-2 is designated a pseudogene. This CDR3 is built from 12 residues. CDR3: CASRPLGNIQYF. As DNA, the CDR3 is TGTGCAAGTCGCCCGCTGGGAAACATTCAGTACTTC.

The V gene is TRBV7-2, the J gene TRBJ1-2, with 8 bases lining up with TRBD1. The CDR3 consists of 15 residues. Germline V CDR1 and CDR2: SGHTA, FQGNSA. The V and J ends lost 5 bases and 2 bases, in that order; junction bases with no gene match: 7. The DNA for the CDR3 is TGTGCCAGCAGCCCCGATCGACAGGGGAACTATGGCTACACCTTC. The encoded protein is CASSPDRQGNYGYTF.